The clone carrying this T cell receptor beta chain was seen more than once but under ten times. Its antigen is still unknown. The sample originates from a study of shared clonotypes between healthy human individuals. Study summary: Contributing individuals were a couple of females and a few males aged 18 to 49. Findings of the study overall: It was only blood that was sampled, and tissue repertoires likely differ.

The CDR3 sequence is 15 residues long. CDR1 is KGHSH and CDR2 is LQKENI in the germline V gene. J lost 7 bases, V lost 5 bases, and 9 bases had no gene match. Healthy adults negative for HIV, lacking recent acute infections or vaccinations, served as donors. In the original processing: Filtering differed since immunoSEQ provided only junctions, with no quality scores. Generated by immunoSEQ multiplex PCR, the TCRdb table keeps only in-frame clones and is missing some. That table supplies the V and J calls and clone size; D and trimming were determined from the DNA. The sample has about half a million clones, roughly three quarters seen once; the top ten hold roughly 13%.

Sequencing input: PBMCs. This chain connects TRBV18 to TRBJ1-4; 8 bases line up with TRBD1. This clonotype was sampled from a woman aged 40 to 50 in good health. Some clones in this sample may be carry-over from other donors' samples. The CDR3 reads CASSSYGQGGEKLFF. The CDR3 DNA follows: TGTGCCAGCTCATCCTACGGACAGGGAGGTGAAAAACTGTTTTTT.